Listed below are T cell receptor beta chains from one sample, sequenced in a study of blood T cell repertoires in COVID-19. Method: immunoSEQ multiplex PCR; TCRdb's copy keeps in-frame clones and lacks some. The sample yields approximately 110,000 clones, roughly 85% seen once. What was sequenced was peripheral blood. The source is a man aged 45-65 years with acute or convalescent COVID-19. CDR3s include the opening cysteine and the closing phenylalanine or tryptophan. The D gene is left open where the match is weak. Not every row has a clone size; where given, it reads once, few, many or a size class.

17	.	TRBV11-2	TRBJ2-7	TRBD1	TGTGCCAGCAGCTTAGAGGCTGGGACAGCGATGACCTACGAGCAGTACTTC	CASSLEAGTAMTYEQYF
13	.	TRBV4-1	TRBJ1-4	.	TGCGCCAGCAGCCCCAGTGCCCGTGAAAAACTGTTTTTT	CASSPSAREKLFF
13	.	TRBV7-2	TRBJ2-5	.	TGTGCCAGCAGCTTATCTGCCTATGGGACCCAGTACTTC	CASSLSAYGTQYF
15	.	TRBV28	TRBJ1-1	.	TGTGCCAGCAAAAGATCGATAGGAGTGAACACTGAAGCTTTCTTT	CASKRSIGVNTEAFF
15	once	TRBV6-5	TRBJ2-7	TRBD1	TGTGCCAGCTACTCCGGGACAGCTATCTCCTACGAGCAGTACTTC	CASYSGTAISYEQYF
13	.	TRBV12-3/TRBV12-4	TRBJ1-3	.	TGTGCCAGCAGTTTAGGTGAGGCGAACACCATATATTTT	CASSLGEANTIYF
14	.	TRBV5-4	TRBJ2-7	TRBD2	TGTGCCAGCAGCCCGGGACTAGCGGGAGACGAGCAGTACTTC	CASSPGLAGDEQYF
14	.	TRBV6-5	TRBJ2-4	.	TGTGCCAGCAGGGCGCAGGGTTCCCAAAACATTCAGTACTTC	CASRAQGSQNIQYF
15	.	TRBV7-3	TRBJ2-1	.	TGTGCCAGCAGCTTATTTCGGGGTACCTACAATGAGCAGTTCTTC	CASSLFRGTYNEQFF
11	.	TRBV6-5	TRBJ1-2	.	TGTGCCAGCGGGGACTGGGGGGGCTACACCTTC	CASGDWGGYTF
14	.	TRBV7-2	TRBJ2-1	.	TGTGCCAGCAGCCTCACCTACACTAGGAATGAGCAGTTCTTC	CASSLTYTRNEQFF
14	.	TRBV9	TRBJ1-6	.	TGTGCCAGCAGTGCTGACAGCTATAATTCACCCCTCCACTTT	CASSADSYNSPLHF
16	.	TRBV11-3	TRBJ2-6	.	TGTGCCAGCAGCTTAGGCCAGGGCTCTGGGGCCAACGTCCTGACTTTC	CASSLGQGSGANVLTF
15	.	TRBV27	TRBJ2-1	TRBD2	TGTGCCAGCAGGATGGGTAGCGGGGGGGGCAATGAGCAGTTCTTC	CASRMGSGGGNEQFF
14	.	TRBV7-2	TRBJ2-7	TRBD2	TGTGCCAGCAGCCCTAGCGGGACATCCTACGAGCAGTACTTC	CASSPSGTSYEQYF
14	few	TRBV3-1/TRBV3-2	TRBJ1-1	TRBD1	TGTGCCAGCAGCCAACCCGACAGGGGGACTGAAGCTTTCTTT	CASSQPDRGTEAFF
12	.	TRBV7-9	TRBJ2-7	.	TGTGCCAGCAGCCCGGGGTCCTACGAGCAGTACTTC	CASSPGSYEQYF
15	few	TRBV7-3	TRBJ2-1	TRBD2	TGTGCCAGCAGCTTATTTTCACTAGCGGACAATGAGCAGTTCTTC	CASSLFSLADNEQFF
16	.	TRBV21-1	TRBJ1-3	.	TGTGCCAGCAGCAAAGTTCCGGGATTCCATGGAAACACCATATATTTT	CASSKVPGFHGNTIYF
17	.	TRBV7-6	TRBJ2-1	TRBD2	TGTGCCAGCAGCTTAAGTGTCGGGCTAGCGGGGTACAATGAGCAGTTCTTC	CASSLSVGLAGYNEQFF
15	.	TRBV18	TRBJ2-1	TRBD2	TGTGCCAGCTCACACGGGACTAGCGGGGCCAATGAGCAGTTCTTC	CASSHGTSGANEQFF
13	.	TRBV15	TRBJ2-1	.	TGTGCCACCAGCGGCGGACTGTACAATGAGCAGTTCTTC	CATSGGLYNEQFF
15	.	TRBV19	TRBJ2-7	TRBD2	TGTGCCAGTAGTGTCGGACTAGCGGGGCCCTACGAGCAGTACTTC	CASSVGLAGPYEQYF
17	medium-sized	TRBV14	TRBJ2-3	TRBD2	TGTGCCAGCAGCCAATCAGCCAGCGGGAGAACGACAGATACGCAGTATTTT	CASSQSASGRTTDTQYF
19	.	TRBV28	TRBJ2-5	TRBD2	TGTGCCACCACTGGGCATAGCGGGAGGCCAGGGGGGACCCAAGAGACCCAGTACTTC	CATTGHSGRPGGTQETQYF
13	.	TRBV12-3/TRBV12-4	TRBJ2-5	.	TGTGCCAGCAGTTTTGGGGGCTTAGAGACCCAGTACTTC	CASSFGGLETQYF
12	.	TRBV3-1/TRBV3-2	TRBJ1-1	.	TGTGCCAGCAGCCAAAAGGGGGTTTTGACTTTCTTT	CASSQKGVLTFF
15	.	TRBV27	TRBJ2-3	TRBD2	TGTGCCAGCGGGCTAGCGGGAGGATTCACAGATACGCAGTATTTT	CASGLAGGFTDTQYF
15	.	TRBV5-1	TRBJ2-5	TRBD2	TGCGCCAGCAGCCTCCACCTAGCGGGAGAAGAGACCCAGTACTTC	CASSLHLAGEETQYF
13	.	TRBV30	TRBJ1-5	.	TGTGCCTGGAGTGCGGGAGGGGATCAGCCCCAGCATTTT	CAWSAGGDQPQHF
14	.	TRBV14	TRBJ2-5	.	TGTGCCAGCAGCCAAGATCTAGCTGGGGAGACCCAGTACTTC	CASSQDLAGETQYF
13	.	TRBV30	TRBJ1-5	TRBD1	TGTGCCTGGACACAGGGGGCGGGTCAGCCCCAGCATTTT	CAWTQGAGQPQHF
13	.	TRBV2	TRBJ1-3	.	TGTGCCAGCAGAGGGACATCTGGAAACACCATATATTTT	CASRGTSGNTIYF
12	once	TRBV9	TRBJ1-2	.	TGTGCCAGCAGCGAGCAGGGCTATGGCTACACCTTC	CASSEQGYGYTF
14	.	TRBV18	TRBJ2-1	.	TGTGCCAGCTCCTCGGGAGTCGCGACCAATGAGCAGTTCTTC	CASSSGVATNEQFF
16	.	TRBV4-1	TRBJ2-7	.	TGCGCCAGCAGCTATAGCTATGAGACAGGCTCCTACGAGCAGTACTTC	CASSYSYETGSYEQYF
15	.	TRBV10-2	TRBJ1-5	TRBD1	TGCGCCAGCACACCGGGACAGGGTTCGGGTCAGCCCCAGCATTTT	CASTPGQGSGQPQHF
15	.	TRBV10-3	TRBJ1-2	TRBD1	TGTGCCATCAGTGAGGGAACAGGGGGCACTTCTGGCTACACCTTC	CAISEGTGGTSGYTF
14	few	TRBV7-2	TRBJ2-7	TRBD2	TGTGCCAGCAGCTACCGGGACTATTCCTACGAGCAGTACTTC	CASSYRDYSYEQYF
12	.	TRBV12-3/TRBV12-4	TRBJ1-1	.	TGTGCCAGCGGGGAGGGGAACACTGAAGCTTTCTTT	CASGEGNTEAFF
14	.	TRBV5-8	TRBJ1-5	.	TGTGCCAGCAGCTTGGGAGGAGGGTCGCAGCCCCAGCATTTT	CASSLGGGSQPQHF
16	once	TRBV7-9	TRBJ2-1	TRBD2	TGTGCCAGCAGCCCCCGACTAGCGGGGGGGCCCAATGAGCAGTTCTTC	CASSPRLAGGPNEQFF
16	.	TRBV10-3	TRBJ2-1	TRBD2	TGTGCCATCAGCCTCTCAGGGGCTAGCGGGGGGAATGAGCAGTTCTTC	CAISLSGASGGNEQFF
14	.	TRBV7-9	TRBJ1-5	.	TGTGCCAGCAGCCGGGATGAAATTGGGCAGCCCCAGCATTTT	CASSRDEIGQPQHF
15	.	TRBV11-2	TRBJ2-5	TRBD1	TGTGCCAGCAGTCAACGGGACAGGGGGTCTGAGACCCAGTACTTC	CASSQRDRGSETQYF
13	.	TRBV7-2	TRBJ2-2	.	TGTGCCAGCGTAAGGGGTGGCACCGGGGAGCTGTTTTTT	CASVRGGTGELFF
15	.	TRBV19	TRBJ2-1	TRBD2	TGTGCCAGTAGTCCAGTTGCGGGAGCCGTTGAGGAGCAGTTCTTC	CASSPVAGAVEEQFF
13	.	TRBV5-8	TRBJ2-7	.	TGTGCCAGCAGCCCAGGGGCATCCTACGAGCAGTACTTC	CASSPGASYEQYF
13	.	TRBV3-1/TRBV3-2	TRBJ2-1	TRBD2	TGTGCCAGCAGCCAAGTTTCGGGAGGTGAGCAGTTCTTC	CASSQVSGGEQFF
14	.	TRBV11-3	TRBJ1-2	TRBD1	TGTGCCAGCAGCCCCAGACAGGGTGCCTATGGCTACACCTTC	CASSPRQGAYGYTF
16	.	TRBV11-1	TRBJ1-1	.	TGTGCCAGCAGCTTAGGAGCGGGGGCAGGGAACACTGAAGCTTTCTTT	CASSLGAGAGNTEAFF
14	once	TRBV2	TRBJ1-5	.	TGTGCCAGCGCGGATACGGTAAACAATCAGCCCCAGCATTTT	CASADTVNNQPQHF
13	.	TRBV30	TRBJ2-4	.	TGTGCCTGGGCAAGGGGGTCGAAAAACATTCAGTACTTC	CAWARGSKNIQYF
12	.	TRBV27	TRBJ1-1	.	TGTGCCAGCAGTTTCCAAGGGCAGGGAGCTTTCTTT	CASSFQGQGAFF
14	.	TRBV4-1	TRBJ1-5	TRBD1	TGCGCCAGCAGCCAACCGGGACAGGGATCGGCCCAGCATTTT	CASSQPGQGSAQHF